Sequencing of this T cell receptor beta chain was carried out in a study of cytomegalovirus exposure and HLA in healthy donors. Notes on the study in general: One later analysis, an examination of the roughly 130 validation repertoires, found that first-cohort TCR clusters tended to co-occur in them. The authors listed 164 TCR beta chains as cytomegalovirus-associated.

The count of this clone is one. Its antigen is not identified. Per germline, CDR1 MNHEY and CDR2 SVGAGI. Trimming took off 7 bases at V and 0 bases at J, with 13 bases between the two ends. This CDR3 has 15 amino acids. Assay: immunoSEQ multiplex PCR; the TCRdb copy retains only in-frame clones and omits some. The table has 67,000 or so clones, about 94% seen once. Sequencing was performed on PBMCs. This receptor was taken from a man between 18 and 29 years old in good health and CMV-seropositive. V usage is TRBV6-5 and J usage is TRBJ1-3; D unresolved. This CDR3 reads CASTASTSSGNTIYF. CDR3 coding DNA: TGTGCCAGCACTGCGAGCACGAGCTCTGGAAACACCATATATTTT.